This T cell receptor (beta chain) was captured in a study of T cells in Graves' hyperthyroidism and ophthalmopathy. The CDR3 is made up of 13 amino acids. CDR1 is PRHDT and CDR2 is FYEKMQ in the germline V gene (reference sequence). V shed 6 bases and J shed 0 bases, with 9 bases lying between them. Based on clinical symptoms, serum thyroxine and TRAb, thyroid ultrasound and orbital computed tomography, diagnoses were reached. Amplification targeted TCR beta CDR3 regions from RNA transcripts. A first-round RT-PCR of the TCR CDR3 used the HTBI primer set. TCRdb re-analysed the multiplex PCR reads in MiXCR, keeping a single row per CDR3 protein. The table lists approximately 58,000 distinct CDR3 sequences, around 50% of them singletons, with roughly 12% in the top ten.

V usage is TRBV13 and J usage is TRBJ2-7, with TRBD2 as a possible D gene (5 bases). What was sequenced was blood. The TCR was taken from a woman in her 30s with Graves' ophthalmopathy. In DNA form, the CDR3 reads TGTGCCAGCAGGACGGGAATCTCCTACGAGCAGTACTTC. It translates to CASRTGISYEQYF.